One and the same sample provided the 27 T cell receptor beta chains below, sequenced in a study of shared clonotypes between healthy human individuals. The protocol was immunoSEQ multiplex PCR, while the TCRdb copy is restricted to in-frame clones and leaves out a portion. The sample has 2 million to 3 million clones; over 85% are singletons. The sample taken for sequencing was naive CD4+ T cells from PBMCs. Regarding subset: CD45RA+ positively selected. The receptors here all came from a man younger than 35 in good health. Some clones in this sample may be carry-over from other donors' samples.

The chain links TRBV7-9 to TRBJ2-3, with D perhaps given as TRBD1 or TRBD2 (6 bases each). CDR1 is SEHNR, CDR2 FQNEAQ, per germline (reference sequence). V gave up 6 bases and J gave up 5 bases, with 15 bases separating them. The CDR3 spans 14 residues. This chain's CDR3 is CASRGRGRGDTQYF. CDR3 DNA sequence: TGTGCCAGCAGGGGACGGGGGCGAGGAGATACGCAGTATTTT.

This sequence joins TRBV9 and TRBJ2-2; 7 nucleotides align to TRBD2. The CDR3 contains 15 residues. The junction had 3 bases not matched to a gene; V was cut back by 0 bases and J by 4 bases. CDR1 is SGDLS and CDR2 is YYNGEE in the germline V gene. The CDR3 bases are TGTGCCAGCAGCGTAGGGGGAGGGAGCACCGGGGAGCTGTTTTTT. Its translation is CASSVGGGSTGELFF.

The CDR3 nucleotides read TGCGCCAGCAGCCAAGATCCTAGGGGTACAGGGGACACTGAAGCTTTCTTT. This gives the protein CASSQDPRGTGDTEAFF. The gene calls are TRBV4-3 and TRBJ1-1; 7 bases agree with TRBD1. The germline gives CDR1 LGHNA, CDR2 YSLEER. The CDR3 has 17 amino acids. Unmatched junction bases numbered 10, after V lost 0 bases and J lost 3 bases.

This clone was seen a single time. This chain uses TRBV11-2 with TRBJ1-1; D might be TRBD1 (5 bases). This CDR3 is 13 amino acids long. V was clipped by 1 base and J by 11 bases, with 14 bases between them. Germline V gene sequence: CDR1 SGHAT, CDR2 FQNNGV. CDR3 in amino acids: CASSLGGGLKAFF. CDR3 DNA sequence: TGTGCCAGCAGCTTAGGGGGCGGTCTAAAGGCTTTCTTT.

This clone was seen just once. Other nucleotide sequences in the sample specify the same CDR3. This chain connects TRBV18 to TRBJ2-7, with D tentatively TRBD2 (6 bases). This CDR3 has 15 residues. V was clipped by 3 bases and J by 6 bases, with 18 bases between them. Germline CDR1 and CDR2: KGHSH and LQKENI. The CDR3 region has the DNA TGTGCCAGCTCACCGGGGACGGGGGACCTTAGCGAGCAGTACTTC. Its translation: CASSPGTGDLSEQYF.

This CDR3 is CASSLSRDNYEQYF. As DNA, the CDR3 is TGCGCCAGCAGCTTGAGCAGGGATAACTACGAGCAGTACTTC. The chain joins TRBV5-1 to TRBJ2-7, with D possibly being TRBD1 (5 bases). Trimming took 1 base from V and 3 from J, leaving 11 bases between them. The CDR3 loop spans 14 amino acids. The germline CDR1 and CDR2 sequences are SGHRS and YFSETQ. Variable domain in full (rest from reference TRBV5-1 and TRBJ2-7): KAGVTQTPRYLIKTRGQQVTLSCSPISGHRSVSWYQQTPGQGLQFLFEYFSETQRNKGNFPGRFSGRQFSNSRSEMNVSTLELGDSALYLCASSLSRDNYEQYFGPGTRLTVT.

The chain links TRBV15 to TRBJ2-3; D call uncertain. Trimming shortened V by 1 base and J by 4 bases, and 9 bases separated the two germline ends. Germline V CDR1 and CDR2: LNHNV, YYDKDF (reference sequence). This CDR3 has 14 amino acids. CDR3 sequence: CATSRVVLPDTQYF. CDR3 nucleotides: TGTGCCACCAGCAGAGTGGTCCTCCCAGATACGCAGTATTTT.

The chain carries TRBV27 and TRBJ2-5; 9 nucleotides align to TRBD1. This CDR3 region has 14 residues. With 5 bases clipped from V and 3 bases from J, the junction kept 4 bases outside the gene matches. CDR1 MNHEY and CDR2 SMNVEV come from the germline V gene (reference sequence). The CDR3 spells CASSPRTGEETQYF. DNA of the CDR3: TGTGCCAGCAGTCCCCGGACAGGGGAAGAGACCCAGTACTTC.

The genes are TRBV7-2 and TRBJ1-5; unclear D gene. CDR3 size: 15 residues. Germline V gives CDR1 SGHTA, CDR2 FQGNSA. V lost 1 base and J lost 2, with 9 bases in between. The CDR3 region has the DNA TGTGCCAGCAGCTTAGATGCAGGAGGCAATCAGCCCCAGCATTTT. Amino acid sequence: CASSLDAGGNQPQHF. The full variable domain, rest sourced from reference TRBV7-2 and TRBJ1-5, is GAGVSQSPSNKVTEKGKDVELRCDPISGHTALYWYRQSLGQGLEFLIYFQGNSAPDKSGLPSDRFSAERTGGSVSTLTIQRTQQEDSAVYLCASSLDAGGNQPQHFGDGTRLSIL.

The V call is TRBV5-4, the J call TRBJ2-7, with D hard to call. Germline CDR1 and CDR2: SGHNT and YYREEE (reference sequence). V lost 1 base, J lost 4 bases, and 9 bases lay in between. The CDR3 runs 13 residues. The CDR3 sequence: CASSLFFGYEQYF. The CDR3 coding sequence is TGTGCCAGCAGCTTGTTTTTTGGGTACGAGCAGTACTTC.

The rearrangement uses TRBV5-4 and TRBJ1-1, with D maybe TRBD1 (5 bases). CDR3 length: 15 residues. The V gene's germline CDR1 is SGHNT and CDR2 YYREEE (reference sequence). With 3 bases removed from V and 5 bases from J, the gap between germline ends came to 17 bases. The CDR3 protein is CASSWNWGSVTEAFF. DNA for the CDR3: TGTGCCAGCAGCTGGAATTGGGGGTCGGTGACTGAAGCTTTCTTT.

This rearrangement joins TRBV28 to TRBJ1-1, with D perhaps matching TRBD1 (5 bases). From germline, CDR1 is MDHEN and CDR2 SYDVKM. This CDR3 contains 12 residues. V lost 6 bases to trimming and J lost 5 bases, with 10 bases between them. The CDR3 loop is CASSSGQTEAFF. DNA of the CDR3: TGTGCCAGCAGCTCCGGACAAACTGAAGCTTTCTTT.

The rearrangement joins TRBV15 to TRBJ2-5; D may be TRBD1 or TRBD2 (5 bases each). The J call could be wrong; TRBJ2-7 is a better fit for the DNA end. CDR3 length: 14 residues. Germline V gene sequence: CDR1 LNHNV, CDR2 YYDKDF (reference sequence). In DNA, the CDR3 is TGTGCCACCAGCAGAGATCGGGGCAGCTACGAGCAGTACTTC. The encoded protein is CATSRDRGSYEQYF.

The rearrangement uses TRBV7-2 and TRBJ1-3; D not resolved. The CDR3 covers 12 residues. The V end was cut by 5 bases, the J end by 9 bases, with 11 bases between. Germline loops: CDR1 SGHTA, CDR2 FQGNSA. The CDR3 reads CASSPRGVTIYF. CDR3 bases: TGTGCCAGCAGCCCCAGAGGAGTCACCATATATTTT.

The chain uses TRBV5-6 and TRBJ1-3; 9 bases align to TRBD1. V lost 3 bases, J lost 4 bases, and 14 bases stayed unmatched. CDR3 length equals 18 residues. Germline V gene lookup returns CDR1 SGHDT and CDR2 YYEEEE. CDR3 nucleotide sequence: TGTGCCAGCAGCTCTCCTGGGGACAGGGCATTTGTCGGAAACACCATATATTTT. Translation gives CASSSPGDRAFVGNTIYF.

With regard to this clone: This specimen includes other DNA sequences encoding the same CDR3. This chain uses TRBV15 with TRBJ2-1; the D is unclear. The CDR3 sequence is 15 residues long. V lost 0 bases and J 3 bases, leaving 9 bases between the germline ends. From germline, CDR1 is LNHNV and CDR2 YYDKDF (reference sequence). CDR3 DNA: TGTGCCACCAGCAGAGATCCCGGCAGCTACAATGAGCAGTTCTTC. It encodes CATSRDPGSYNEQFF.

This chain uses TRBV5-1 with TRBJ2-5, with D maybe TRBD1 (6 bases). The CDR3 contains 14 residues. V shed 6 bases and J shed 2 bases, with 14 bases lying between them. Germline lookup yields CDR1 SGHRS and CDR2 YFSETQ. Here the CDR3 DNA reads TGCGCCAGCACCCCCCTCGGACAGCAAGAGACCCAGTACTTC. This codes for CASTPLGQQETQYF.

As concerns this clone: Distinct nucleotide sequences in the sample also encode this CDR3. The chain recombines TRBV5-4 with TRBJ2-1; D gene unclear. There are 15 residues in the CDR3. The V gene lost 0 bases and the J gene lost 0 bases, with 7 bases spanning the gap. Germline V gene lookup returns CDR1 SGHNT and CDR2 YYREEE (reference sequence). The CDR3: CASSLDRGSYNEQFF. The CDR3 DNA follows: TGTGCCAGCAGCTTGGACAGAGGCTCCTACAATGAGCAGTTCTTC.

This chain links TRBV19 with TRBJ2-3, with TRBD2 as a possible D gene (6 bases). CDR3 length equals 13 residues. V was shortened by 4 bases and J by 6 bases, with 11 bases between the two germline ends. The germline gives CDR1 LNHDA, CDR2 SQIVND (reference sequence). CDR3 in amino acids: CASSTGGADTQYF. The CDR3 DNA reads as TGTGCCAGTAGTACAGGAGGGGCGGATACGCAGTATTTT.

Of note for this clone: The same CDR3 also results from other DNA sequences found in this sample. V is TRBV5-4 and J is TRBJ2-6; D not resolved. Germline V gene sequence: CDR1 SGHNT, CDR2 YYREEE (reference sequence). Deletions cut 0 bases from V and 4 bases from J, with 8 bases between. CDR3 length equals 15 residues. CDR3 bases: TGTGCCAGCAGCTTGGTGGGGTCAGGGGCCAACGTCCTGACTTTC. It codes for CASSLVGSGANVLTF.

The chain carries TRBV28 and TRBJ2-1; a weak D match, TRBD2 (6 bases). There are 15 residues in the CDR3. V was clipped by 5 bases and J by 0 bases, with 11 bases between them. Germline-derived CDR1 and CDR2 are MDHEN and SYDVKM. CDR3 residues: CASSPGGNSYNEQFF. CDR3 in DNA: TGTGCCAGCAGTCCCGGCGGGAACTCCTACAATGAGCAGTTCTTC.

The gene calls are TRBV5-1 and TRBJ2-7; 7 bases map to TRBD1. The CDR3 is made up of 14 amino acids. Germline lookup yields CDR1 SGHRS and CDR2 YFSETQ. Trimming cost V 4 bases and J 2 bases; bases outside gene matches: 6. The CDR3 DNA reads TGCGCCAGCAGCGGTACAGGGGTAACCTACGAGCAGTACTTC. This encodes CASSGTGVTYEQYF. Based on the CDR3 plus reference TRBV5-1 and TRBJ2-7, the full variable domain is KAGVTQTPRYLIKTRGQQVTLSCSPISGHRSVSWYQQTPGQGLQFLFEYFSETQRNKGNFPGRFSGRQFSNSRSEMNVSTLELGDSALYLCASSGTGVTYEQYFGPGTRLTVT.

The chain uses TRBV5-6 and TRBJ2-2; no firm D call. This CDR3 spans 13 amino acids. Germline values: CDR1 SGHDT, CDR2 YYEEEE. The V gene lost 1 base and the J gene lost 7 bases, with 8 bases spanning the gap. CDR3 loop: CASSLSGVGELFF. The CDR3, as DNA: TGTGCCAGCAGCTTGAGTGGGGTCGGGGAGCTGTTTTTT.

CDR3 bases: TGTGCCATCAGTGAGTCGGGCCCCGGTGGGGGAACTGAAGCTTTCTTT. This encodes CAISESGPGGGTEAFF. The rearrangement joins TRBV10-3 to TRBJ1-1; a possible D gene is TRBD1 (5 bases). The CDR3 has 16 amino acids. Germline CDR1 reads ENHRY; CDR2 reads SYGVKD. V shed 0 bases and J shed 5 bases, with 16 bases lying between them.

The V gene is TRBV6-5, the J gene TRBJ1-4, with 12 bases aligning to TRBD1. CDR3 length: 15 amino acids. Germline-derived CDR1 and CDR2 are MNHEY and SVGAGI. J gave up 8 bases and V 6 bases, and 7 bases lay outside the gene matches. The CDR3 DNA is TGTGCCAGCAGCCTAGGGACAGGGGGCGGGGAAAAACTGTTTTTT. It translates to CASSLGTGGGEKLFF.

This rearrangement joins TRBV28 to TRBJ1-2, with TRBD1 matching over 7 bases. This CDR3 comprises 16 residues. Trimming cost V 5 bases and J 5 bases; bases outside gene matches: 14. Germline V CDR1 and CDR2: MDHEN, SYDVKM. Written as DNA, the CDR3 is TGTGCCAGCAGTCAATCCGCTCGAGTGGGACAGTATGGCTACACCTTC. Its protein is CASSQSARVGQYGYTF.

V gene TRBV7-2 combines with J gene TRBJ2-1; D is ambiguous. Germline lookup yields CDR1 SGHTA and CDR2 FQGNSA. This CDR3 spans 12 amino acids. V shed 6 bases and J shed 1 base, with 4 bases lying between them. CDR3 coding DNA: TGTGCCAGCAGGTATTCCTACAATGAGCAGTTCTTC. Translated: CASRYSYNEQFF.